The clone carrying this T cell receptor beta chain was picked up many times. Its target is not known. This sample is drawn from a study of early T cells in non-severe SARS-CoV-2 infection. Study-wide findings and caveats: Matching against VDJdb likely underestimated virus-specific expansions, favoring anti-spike CD8.

TCRdb recomputed calls from the 5' RACE reads with MiXCR, one row per CDR3 protein. The table shows approximately 71,000 distinct CDR3 sequences, with approximately 15% occurring only once. CDR1 is MDHEN, CDR2 SYDVKM, per germline. CDR3 length: 13 residues. Trimming shortened V by 6 bases and J by 11 bases, and 19 bases separated the two germline ends. This rearrangement joins TRBV28 to TRBJ1-1; the D is unclear. This sequence was found in an adult who was a healthcare worker with PCR-confirmed SARS-CoV-2 infection or an uninfected control (not recorded which). The sequencing input was whole blood. The CDR3 is CASSPARFFYAFF. For the CDR3, the DNA is TGTGCCAGCAGCCCCGCGAGGTTCTTTTATGCTTTCTTT.